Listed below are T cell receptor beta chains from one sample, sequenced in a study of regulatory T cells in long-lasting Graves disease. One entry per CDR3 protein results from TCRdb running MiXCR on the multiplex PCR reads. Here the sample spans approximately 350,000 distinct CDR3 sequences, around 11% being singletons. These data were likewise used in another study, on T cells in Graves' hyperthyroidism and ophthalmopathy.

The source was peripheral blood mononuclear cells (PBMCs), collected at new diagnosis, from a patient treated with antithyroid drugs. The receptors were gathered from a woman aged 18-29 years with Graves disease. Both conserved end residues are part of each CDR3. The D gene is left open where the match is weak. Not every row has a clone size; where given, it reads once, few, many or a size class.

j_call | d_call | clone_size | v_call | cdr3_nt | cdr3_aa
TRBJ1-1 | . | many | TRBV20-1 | TGCAGTGCTAGAGCGCCCTCGGGGCGGGAAGCTTTCTTT | CSARAPSGREAFF
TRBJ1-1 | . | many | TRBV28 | TGTGCCAGCAGCACTCCGGGACAGAACACTGAAGCTTTCTTT | CASSTPGQNTEAFF
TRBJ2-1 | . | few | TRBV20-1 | TGCAGTGCTATGACAGGGGAGGGCGGTGAGCAGTTCTTC | CSAMTGEGGEQFF
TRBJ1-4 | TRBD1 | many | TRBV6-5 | TGTGCCAGCAGTTACTGGACAGGGGGTGAAAAACTGTTTTTT | CASSYWTGGEKLFF
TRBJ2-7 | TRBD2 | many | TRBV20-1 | TGCAGTGCTAGAGAGCGGCTAGCGGGATCCTACGAGCAGTACTTC | CSARERLAGSYEQYF
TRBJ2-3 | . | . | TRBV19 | TGTGCCAGTAGGGCCCCAGGGGCAGATACGCAGTATTTT | CASRAPGADTQYF
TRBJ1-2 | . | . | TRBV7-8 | TGTGCCAGCAGCTTAAGTGGGATGGTAGGAGGCTACACCTTC | CASSLSGMVGGYTF
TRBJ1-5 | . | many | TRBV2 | TGTGCCAGCAGGGGGACTCAGCCCCAGCATTTT | CASRGTQPQHF
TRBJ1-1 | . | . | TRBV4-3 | TGCGCCAGCAGCCAAGATGGGGATCGGGGCTACACTGAAGCTTTCTTT | CASSQDGDRGYTEAFF
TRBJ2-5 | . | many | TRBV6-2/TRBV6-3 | TGTGCCAGCAGTAAGGATCAAGAGACCCAGTACTTC | CASSKDQETQYF
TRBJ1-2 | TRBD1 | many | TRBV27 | TGTGCCAGCAGTAGAATCCCGGGACAGGGAAACTATGGCTACACCTTC | CASSRIPGQGNYGYTF
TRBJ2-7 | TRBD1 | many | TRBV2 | TGTGCCAGCAAGGTTTGGGACAGGGTACACGAGCAGTACTTC | CASKVWDRVHEQYF
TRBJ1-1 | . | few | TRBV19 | TGTGCCAGTAGTATAGGCGGCAGCGTCACTGAAGCTTTCTTT | CASSIGGSVTEAFF
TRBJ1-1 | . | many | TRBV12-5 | TGTGCTAGTGGCCAGACTTATTACACTGAAGCTTTCTTT | CASGQTYYTEAFF
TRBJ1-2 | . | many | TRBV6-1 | TGTGCAACGGGGGAAAGGGGGAGACGGCACTATGGCTACACCTTC | CATGERGRRHYGYTF
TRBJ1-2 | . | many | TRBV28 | TGTGCCAGCAGTCGATATAGGACAGTTGGTGGCTACACCTTC | CASSRYRTVGGYTF
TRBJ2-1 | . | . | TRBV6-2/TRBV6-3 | TGTGCCAGCAGTAACTGGCCTAACCCACGGGAGCAGTTCTTC | CASSNWPNPREQFF
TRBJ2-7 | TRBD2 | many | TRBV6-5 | TGTGCCAGCAGTTTTAGCGGGAGAGCCCTCTTTGAGCAGTACTTC | CASSFSGRALFEQYF
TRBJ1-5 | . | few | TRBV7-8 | TGTGCCAGCAGTCTTTGGGACACAGCTGATCAGCCCCAGCATTTT | CASSLWDTADQPQHF
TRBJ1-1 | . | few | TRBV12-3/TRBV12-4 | TGTGCCAGCAGTCCCATTCGAGGCGGGATCTCATCTAGTGAAGCTTTCTTT | CASSPIRGGISSSEAFF
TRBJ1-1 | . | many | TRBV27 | TGTGCCACCCAGTTGACCACCGGCAGCAGTTATGAAGCTTTCTTT | CATQLTTGSSYEAFF
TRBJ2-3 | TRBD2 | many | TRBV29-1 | TGCAGCGTTGATTCGGCTAGCGGGGGAAACACAGATACGCAGTATTTT | CSVDSASGGNTDTQYF
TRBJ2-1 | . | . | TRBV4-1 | TGCGCCAGCAGCCTGGAGGGGAGTCGCTCCTACAATGAGCAGTTCTTC | CASSLEGSRSYNEQFF
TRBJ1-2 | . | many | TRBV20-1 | TGCAGTGCTAGAGATCGGGGGGTGGTGGCAGTCTCTAACTATGGCTACACCTTC | CSARDRGVVAVSNYGYTF
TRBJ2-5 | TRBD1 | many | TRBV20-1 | TGCAGTGCTAGAGATTTTAGGACAGGGGCTCCCAAGGCGGACTTC | CSARDFRTGAPKADF